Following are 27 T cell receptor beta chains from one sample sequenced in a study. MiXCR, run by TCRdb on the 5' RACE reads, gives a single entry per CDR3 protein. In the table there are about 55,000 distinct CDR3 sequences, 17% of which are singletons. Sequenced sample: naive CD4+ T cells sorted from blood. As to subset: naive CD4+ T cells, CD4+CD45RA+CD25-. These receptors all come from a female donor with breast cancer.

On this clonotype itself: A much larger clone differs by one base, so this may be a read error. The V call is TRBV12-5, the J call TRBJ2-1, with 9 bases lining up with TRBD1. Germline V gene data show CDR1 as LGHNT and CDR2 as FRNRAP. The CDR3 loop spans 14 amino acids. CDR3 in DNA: TGTGCTAGTGGTCAACCGGGACAGGGTAATGTCCGAGTCTTC. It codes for CASGQPGQGNVRVF.

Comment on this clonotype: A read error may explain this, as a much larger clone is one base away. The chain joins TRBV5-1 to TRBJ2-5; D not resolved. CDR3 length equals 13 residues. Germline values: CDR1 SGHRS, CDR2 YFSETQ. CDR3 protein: CASSLETQEAQYF. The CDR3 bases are TGCGCCAGCAGCTTGGAGACCCAAGAGGCCCAGTACTTC.

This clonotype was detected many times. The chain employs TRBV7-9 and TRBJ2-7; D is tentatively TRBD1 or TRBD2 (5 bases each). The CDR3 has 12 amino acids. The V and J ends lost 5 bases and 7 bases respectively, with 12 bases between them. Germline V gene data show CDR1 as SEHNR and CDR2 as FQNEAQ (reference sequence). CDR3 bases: TGTGCCAGCAGCCGGGATTGGGGGGAGCAGTACTTC. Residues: CASSRDWGEQYF.

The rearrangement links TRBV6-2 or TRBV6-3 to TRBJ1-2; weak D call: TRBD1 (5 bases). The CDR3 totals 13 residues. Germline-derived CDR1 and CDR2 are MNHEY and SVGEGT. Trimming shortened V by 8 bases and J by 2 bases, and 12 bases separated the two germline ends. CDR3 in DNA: TGTGCCAGCGGGACTTCCCGAAACTATGGCTACACCTTC. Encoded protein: CASGTSRNYGYTF.

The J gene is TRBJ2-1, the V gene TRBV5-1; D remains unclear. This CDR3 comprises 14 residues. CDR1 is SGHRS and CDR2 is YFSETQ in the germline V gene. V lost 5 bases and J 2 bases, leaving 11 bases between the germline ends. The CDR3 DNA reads TGCGCCAGCAGTGTCGCCCCCACCTACAATGAGCAGTTCTTC. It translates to CASSVAPTYNEQFF.

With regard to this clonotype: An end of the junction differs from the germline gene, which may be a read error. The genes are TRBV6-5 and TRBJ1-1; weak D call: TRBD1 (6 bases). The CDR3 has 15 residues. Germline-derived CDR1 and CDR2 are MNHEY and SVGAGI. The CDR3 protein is CTSSYRDNMNTEAFF. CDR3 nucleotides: TGTACCAGCAGTTACCGGGACAATATGAACACTGAAGCTTTCTTC.

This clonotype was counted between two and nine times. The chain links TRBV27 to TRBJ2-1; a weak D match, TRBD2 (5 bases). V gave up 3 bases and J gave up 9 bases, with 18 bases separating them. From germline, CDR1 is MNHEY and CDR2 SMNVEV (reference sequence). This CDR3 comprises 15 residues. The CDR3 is CASSFRLAEPSEQFF. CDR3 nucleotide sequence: TGTGCCAGCAGTTTTCGGCTAGCTGAACCCAGTGAGCAGTTCTTC.

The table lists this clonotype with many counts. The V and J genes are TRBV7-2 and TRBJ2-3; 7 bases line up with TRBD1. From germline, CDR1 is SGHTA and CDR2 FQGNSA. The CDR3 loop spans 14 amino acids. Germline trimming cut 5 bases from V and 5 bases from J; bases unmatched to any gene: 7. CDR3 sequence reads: CASSIRQGQDTQYF. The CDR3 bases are TGTGCCAGCAGCATCCGACAGGGACAAGATACGCAGTATTTT.

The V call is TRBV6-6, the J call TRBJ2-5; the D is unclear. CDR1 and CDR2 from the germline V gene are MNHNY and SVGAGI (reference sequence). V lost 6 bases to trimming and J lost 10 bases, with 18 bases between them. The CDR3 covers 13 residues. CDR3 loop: CASSPSWATGQYF. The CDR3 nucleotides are TGTGCCAGCAGCCCAAGTTGGGCAACGGGCCAGTACTTC.

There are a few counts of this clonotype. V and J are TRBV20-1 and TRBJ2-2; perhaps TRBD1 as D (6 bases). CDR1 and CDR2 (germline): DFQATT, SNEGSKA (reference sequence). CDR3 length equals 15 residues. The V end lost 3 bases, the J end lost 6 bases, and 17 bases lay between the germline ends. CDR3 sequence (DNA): TGCAGTGCTAGGGCAGGAGACAGGTCCGCCGGGGAGCTGTTTTTT. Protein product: CSARAGDRSAGELFF.

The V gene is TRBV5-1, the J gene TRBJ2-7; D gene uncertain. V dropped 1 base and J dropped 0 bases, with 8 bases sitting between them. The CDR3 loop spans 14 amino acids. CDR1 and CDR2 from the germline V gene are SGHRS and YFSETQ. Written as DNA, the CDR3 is TGCGCCAGCAGCTTGAGCTGGGGCTCCTACGAGCAGTACTTC. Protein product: CASSLSWGSYEQYF.

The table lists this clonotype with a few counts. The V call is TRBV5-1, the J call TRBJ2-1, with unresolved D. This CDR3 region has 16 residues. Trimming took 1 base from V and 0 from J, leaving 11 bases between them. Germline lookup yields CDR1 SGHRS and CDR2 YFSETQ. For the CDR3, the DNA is TGCGCCAGCAGCTTGAGGCGGCCGAGCTCCTACAATGAGCAGTTCTTC. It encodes CASSLRRPSSYNEQFF.

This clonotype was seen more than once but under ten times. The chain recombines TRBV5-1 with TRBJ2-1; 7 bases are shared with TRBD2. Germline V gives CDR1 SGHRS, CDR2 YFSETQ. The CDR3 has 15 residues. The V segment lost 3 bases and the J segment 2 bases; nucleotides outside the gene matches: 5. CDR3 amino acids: CASSSGTIAYNEQFF. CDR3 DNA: TGCGCCAGCAGCTCCGGGACTATCGCCTACAATGAGCAGTTCTTC.

CDR3 residues: CSVLAQWNTEAFF. The DNA of the CDR3 is TGCAGCGTTTTGGCACAGTGGAACACTGAAGCTTTCTTT. The chain uses TRBV29-1 and TRBJ1-1; D is undetermined. The CDR3 spans 13 residues. Germline V CDR1 and CDR2: SQVTM, ANQGSEA. V dropped 5 bases and J dropped 1 base, with 11 bases sitting between them. Variable domain in full (rest from reference TRBV29-1 and TRBJ1-1): SAVISQKPSRDICQRGTSLTIQCQVDSQVTMMFWYRQQPGQSLTLIATANQGSEATYESGFVIDKFPISRPNLTFSTLTVSNMSPEDSSIYLCSVLAQWNTEAFFGQGTRLTVV.

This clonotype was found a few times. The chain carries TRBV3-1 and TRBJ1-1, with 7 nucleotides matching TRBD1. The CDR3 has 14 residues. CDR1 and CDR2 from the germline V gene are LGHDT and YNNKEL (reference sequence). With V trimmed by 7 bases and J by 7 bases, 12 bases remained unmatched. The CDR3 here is CASIREGATGEAFF. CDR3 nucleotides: TGTGCCAGCATTCGGGAGGGGGCGACGGGTGAAGCTTTCTTT.

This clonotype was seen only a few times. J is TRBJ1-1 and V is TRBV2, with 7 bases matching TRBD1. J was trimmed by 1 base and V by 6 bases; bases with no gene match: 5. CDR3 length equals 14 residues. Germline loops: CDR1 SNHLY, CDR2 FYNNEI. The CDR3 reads CASRDNRGNTEAFF. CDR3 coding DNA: TGTGCCAGCAGAGATAACAGGGGGAACACTGAAGCTTTCTTT.

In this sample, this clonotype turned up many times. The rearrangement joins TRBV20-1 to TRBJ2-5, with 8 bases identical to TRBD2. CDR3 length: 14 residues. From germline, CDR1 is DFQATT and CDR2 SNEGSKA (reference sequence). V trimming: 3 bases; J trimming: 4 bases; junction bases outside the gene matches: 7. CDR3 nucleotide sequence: TGCAGTGCTAGTGCCTTAGCGGGATCAGAGACCCAGTACTTC. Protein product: CSASALAGSETQYF.

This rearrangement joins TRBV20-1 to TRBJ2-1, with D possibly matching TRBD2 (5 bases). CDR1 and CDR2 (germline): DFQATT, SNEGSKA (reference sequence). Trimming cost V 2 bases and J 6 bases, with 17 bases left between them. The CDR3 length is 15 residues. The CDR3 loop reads CSARIGSSPVNEQFF. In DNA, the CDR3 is TGCAGTGCTAGAATAGGGAGTTCTCCAGTCAATGAGCAGTTCTTC.

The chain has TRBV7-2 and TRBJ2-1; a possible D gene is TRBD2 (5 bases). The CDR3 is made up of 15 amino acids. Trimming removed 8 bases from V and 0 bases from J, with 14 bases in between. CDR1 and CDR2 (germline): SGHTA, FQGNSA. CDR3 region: CASAKARDSYNEQFF. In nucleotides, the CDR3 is TGTGCCAGCGCAAAGGCCCGGGACTCCTACAATGAGCAGTTCTTC.

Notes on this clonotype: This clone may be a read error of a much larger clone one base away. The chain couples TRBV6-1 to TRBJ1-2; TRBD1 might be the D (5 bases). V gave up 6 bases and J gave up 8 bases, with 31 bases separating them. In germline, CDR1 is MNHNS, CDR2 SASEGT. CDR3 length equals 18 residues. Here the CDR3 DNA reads TGTGCCAGCAGATCTCCGGCTAGGCAGGGCAGATCTGGGGGGGGCTACACCTTC. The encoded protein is CASRSPARQGRSGGGYTF.

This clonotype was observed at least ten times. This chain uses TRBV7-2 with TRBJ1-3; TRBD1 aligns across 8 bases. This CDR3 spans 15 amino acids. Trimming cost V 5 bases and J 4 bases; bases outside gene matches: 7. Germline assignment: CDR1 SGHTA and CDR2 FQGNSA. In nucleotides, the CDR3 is TGTGCCAGCAGCCCAGGACAGGGTCGAGGAAACACCATATATTTT. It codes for CASSPGQGRGNTIYF.

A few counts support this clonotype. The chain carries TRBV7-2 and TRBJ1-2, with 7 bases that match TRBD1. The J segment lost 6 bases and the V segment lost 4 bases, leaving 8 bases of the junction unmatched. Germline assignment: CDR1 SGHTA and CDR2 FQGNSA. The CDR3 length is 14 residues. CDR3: CASSSQQGTHGYTF. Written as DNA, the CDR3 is TGTGCCAGCAGCTCGCAACAGGGGACCCATGGCTACACCTTC.

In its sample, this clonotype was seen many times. The CDR3, as DNA: TGCAGTGCTCCCGACAGGGTACAAGAGACCCAGTACTTC. Translation: CSAPDRVQETQYF. The rearrangement joins TRBV20-1 to TRBJ2-5; TRBD1 matches at 7 bases. There are 13 residues in the CDR3. Germline loops: CDR1 DFQATT, CDR2 SNEGSKA (reference sequence). V lost 5 bases, J lost 2 bases, and 5 bases stayed unmatched.

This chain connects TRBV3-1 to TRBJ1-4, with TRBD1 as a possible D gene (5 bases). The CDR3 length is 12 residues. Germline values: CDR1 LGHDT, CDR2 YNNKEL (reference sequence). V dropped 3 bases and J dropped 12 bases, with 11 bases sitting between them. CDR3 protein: CASSQGRTELFF. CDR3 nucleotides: TGTGCCAGCAGCCAGGGGCGGACCGAACTGTTTTTT.

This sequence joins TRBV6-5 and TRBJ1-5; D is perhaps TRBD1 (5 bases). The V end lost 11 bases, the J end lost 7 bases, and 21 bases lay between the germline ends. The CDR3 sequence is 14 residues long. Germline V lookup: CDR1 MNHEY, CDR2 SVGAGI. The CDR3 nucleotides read TGTGCCCCCTCGTGGGGGGAGGTGGGACAGCCCCAGCATTTT. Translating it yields CAPSWGEVGQPQHF.

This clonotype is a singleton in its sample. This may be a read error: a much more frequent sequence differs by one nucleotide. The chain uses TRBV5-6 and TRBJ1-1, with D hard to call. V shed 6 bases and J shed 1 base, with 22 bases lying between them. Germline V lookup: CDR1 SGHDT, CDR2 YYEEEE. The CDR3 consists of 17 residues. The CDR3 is CASTLNTGISWNTEAFF. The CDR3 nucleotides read TGTGCCAGCACCTTAAACACGGGGATTAGCTGGAACACTGAAGCTTTCTTT.

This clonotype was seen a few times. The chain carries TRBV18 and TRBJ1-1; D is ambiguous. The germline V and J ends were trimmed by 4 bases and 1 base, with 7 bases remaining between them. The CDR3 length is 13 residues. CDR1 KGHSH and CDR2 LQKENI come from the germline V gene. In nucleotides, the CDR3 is TGTGCCAGCTCACAGGCGGCGAACACTGAAGCTTTCTTT. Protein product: CASSQAANTEAFF.